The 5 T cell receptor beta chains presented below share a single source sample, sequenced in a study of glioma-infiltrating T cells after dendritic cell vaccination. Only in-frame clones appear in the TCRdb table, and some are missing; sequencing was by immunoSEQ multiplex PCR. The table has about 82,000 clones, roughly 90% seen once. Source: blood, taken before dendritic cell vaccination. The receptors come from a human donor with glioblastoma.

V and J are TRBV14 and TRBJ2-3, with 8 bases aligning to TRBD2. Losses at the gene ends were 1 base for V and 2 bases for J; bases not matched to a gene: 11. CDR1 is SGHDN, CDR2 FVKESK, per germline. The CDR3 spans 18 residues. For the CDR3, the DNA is TGTGCCAGCAGCCAAGTTACAGGGAGCGGGAGTTTCACAGATACGCAGTATTTT. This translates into CASSQVTGSGSFTDTQYF.

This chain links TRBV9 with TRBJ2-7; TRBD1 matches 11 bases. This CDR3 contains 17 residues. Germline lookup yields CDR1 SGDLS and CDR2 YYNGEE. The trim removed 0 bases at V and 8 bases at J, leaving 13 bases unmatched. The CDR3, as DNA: TGTGCCAGCAGCGTAGCTGGAGGGGGGACAGGGGGTGGGAAGCAGTACTTC. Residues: CASSVAGGGTGGGKQYF.

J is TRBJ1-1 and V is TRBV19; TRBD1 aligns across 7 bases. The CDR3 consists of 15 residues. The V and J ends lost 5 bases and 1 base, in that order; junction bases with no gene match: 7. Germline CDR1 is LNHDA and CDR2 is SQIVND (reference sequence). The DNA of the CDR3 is TGTGCCAGTAGTGCCCGGGACAGTCCGAACACTGAAGCTTTCTTT. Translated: CASSARDSPNTEAFF.

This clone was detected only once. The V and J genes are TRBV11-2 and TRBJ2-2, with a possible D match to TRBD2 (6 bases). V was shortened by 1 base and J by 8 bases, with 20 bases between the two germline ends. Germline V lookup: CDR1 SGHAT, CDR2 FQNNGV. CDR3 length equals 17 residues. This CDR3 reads CASSLGLFGGAGGELFF. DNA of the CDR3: TGTGCCAGCAGCTTAGGGCTTTTCGGCGGGGCCGGGGGGGAGCTGTTTTTT.

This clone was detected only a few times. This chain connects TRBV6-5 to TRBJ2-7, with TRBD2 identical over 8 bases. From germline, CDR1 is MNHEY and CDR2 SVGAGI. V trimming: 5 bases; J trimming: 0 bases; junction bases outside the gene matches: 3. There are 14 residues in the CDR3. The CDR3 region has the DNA TGTGCCAGCAGTGACGGGAGGGCCTCCTACGAGCAGTACTTC. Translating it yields CASSDGRASYEQYF.